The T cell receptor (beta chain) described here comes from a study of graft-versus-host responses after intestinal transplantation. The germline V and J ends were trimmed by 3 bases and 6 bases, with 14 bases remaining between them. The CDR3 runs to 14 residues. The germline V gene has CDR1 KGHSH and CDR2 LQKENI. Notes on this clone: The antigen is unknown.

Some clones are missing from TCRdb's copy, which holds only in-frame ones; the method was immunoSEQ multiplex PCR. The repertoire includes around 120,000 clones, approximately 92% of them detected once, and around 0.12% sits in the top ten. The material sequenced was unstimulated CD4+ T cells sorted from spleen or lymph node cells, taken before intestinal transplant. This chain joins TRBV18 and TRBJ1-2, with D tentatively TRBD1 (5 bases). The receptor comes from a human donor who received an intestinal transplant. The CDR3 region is CASSPVREGNGYTF. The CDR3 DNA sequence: TGTGCCAGCTCACCGGTTCGTGAGGGGAATGGCTACACCTTC.